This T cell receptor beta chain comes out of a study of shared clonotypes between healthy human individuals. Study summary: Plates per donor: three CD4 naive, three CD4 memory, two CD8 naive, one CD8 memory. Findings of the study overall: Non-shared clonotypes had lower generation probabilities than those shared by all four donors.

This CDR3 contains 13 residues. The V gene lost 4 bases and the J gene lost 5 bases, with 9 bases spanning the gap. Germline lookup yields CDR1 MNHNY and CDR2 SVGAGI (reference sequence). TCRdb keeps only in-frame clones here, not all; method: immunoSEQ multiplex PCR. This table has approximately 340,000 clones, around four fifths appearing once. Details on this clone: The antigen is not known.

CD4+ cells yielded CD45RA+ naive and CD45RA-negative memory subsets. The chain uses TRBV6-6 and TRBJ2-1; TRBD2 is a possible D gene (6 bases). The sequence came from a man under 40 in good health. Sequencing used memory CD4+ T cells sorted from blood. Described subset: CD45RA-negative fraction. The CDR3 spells CASSFTSHNEQFF. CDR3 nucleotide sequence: TGTGCCAGCAGTTTCACTAGCCACAATGAGCAGTTCTTC.